This T cell receptor (beta chain) was found in a study of OX40 agonist ivuxolimab in advanced cancers. Across the study: Dose-escalation subjects each had hepatocellular carcinoma, melanoma, renal cell or head and neck cancer. Study-wide findings and caveats: Patients with a partial response at 0.1-3.0 mg/kg had among the lowest clonal expansion.

In the case of this clone: Its antigen is currently unknown.

Looked up from germline, CDR1 is MNHNS and CDR2 is SASEGT. V shed 2 bases, J shed 7 bases, and the junction held 3 bases outside the gene matches. CDR3 size: 13 residues. The repertoire was sequenced with immunoSEQ multiplex PCR; TCRdb's copy has only in-frame clones and lacks some. This sample has about 100,000 clones, with about nine tenths found just once. V is TRBV6-1 and J is TRBJ1-2; 8 nucleotides align to TRBD1. The sequences come from CD4+ or CD8+ T cells sorted from blood, collected in a trial of the OX40 agonist ivuxolimab. The TCR comes from an adult with an advanced solid tumor such as melanoma, head and neck, liver or kidney cancer. CDR3 loop: CASSEYTGGGYTF. CDR3 sequence (DNA): TGTGCCAGCAGTGAATACACAGGGGGTGGCTACACCTTC.